These 18 T cell receptor beta chains were sequenced from one sample in a study of neurological immune-mediated disorders (dated by TCRdb to between 2019 and 2020). Library construction relied on 5' RACE. The listed sequencing device is Illumina HiSeq 2500. Using fastp at Q25 and MiXCR, TCRdb reprocessed the public reads and kept productive beta chains. Merged by CDR3 protein, the rows form single entries marked with the most common genes and DNA. This sample gives roughly 100,000 distinct CDR3 sequences in total; roughly 3.5% of them show up just once. The ten largest clonotypes hold around 3.1% of the sample. Input material: PBMCs. These receptors were obtained from a woman aged 50 to 65 with multiple sclerosis.

Ten or more counts support this clonotype. The gene calls are TRBV7-2 and TRBJ2-7; TRBD1 agrees at 8 bases. This CDR3 is 15 amino acids long. Germline V gives CDR1 SGHTA, CDR2 FQGNSA. J was trimmed by 3 bases and V by 3 bases; bases with no gene match: 7. As DNA, the CDR3 is TGTGCCAGCAGCTTTGACAGGGGAGGCGGCTACGAGCAGTACTTC. Translated: CASSFDRGGGYEQYF.

The chain links TRBV19 to TRBJ1-5; 9 nucleotides match TRBD1. The CDR3 runs 16 residues. The V gene's germline CDR1 is LNHDA and CDR2 SQIVND (reference sequence). Trimming cost V 5 bases and J 7 bases; bases outside gene matches: 12. The CDR3 nucleotides read TGTGCCAGTAGTGTGCTGGACAGGGGTCGGGCGCAGCCCCAGCATTTT. Encoded protein: CASSVLDRGRAQPQHF.

The sample holds many counts of this clonotype. V gene TRBV5-4 combines with J gene TRBJ2-1; D possibly corresponds to TRBD1 (6 bases). This CDR3 has 13 amino acids. Trimming stripped 8 bases from V and 6 bases from J, with 15 bases between. Looked up from germline, CDR1 is SGHNT and CDR2 is YYREEE (reference sequence). DNA of the CDR3: TGTGCCAGGAGCAGGGACATAGGCAATGAGCAGTTCTTC. Translation: CARSRDIGNEQFF.

This clonotype has a count of ten or more. This chain joins TRBV5-1 and TRBJ2-2; D is uncertain. The V end lost 0 bases, the J end lost 7 bases, and 7 bases lay between the germline ends. The CDR3 contains 13 residues. Per the germline V gene, CDR1 is SGHRS and CDR2 is YFSETQ. The CDR3 sequence: CASSLGQNGELFF. CDR3 nucleotide sequence: TGCGCCAGCAGCTTGGGGCAAAACGGGGAGCTGTTTTTT.

In its sample, this clonotype was seen many times. The chain couples TRBV4-3 to TRBJ1-3, with 8 bases lining up with TRBD1. The V and J ends lost 3 bases and 0 bases, in that order; junction bases with no gene match: 1. The V gene's germline CDR1 is LGHNA and CDR2 YSLEER. This CDR3 has 15 amino acids. Here the CDR3 reads CASSHGTGSGNTIYF. The CDR3 DNA is TGCGCCAGCAGCCATGGGACAGGCTCTGGAAACACCATATATTTT.

This clonotype was seen many times. The chain combines TRBV20-1 with TRBJ1-1; D not resolved. The germline gives CDR1 DFQATT, CDR2 SNEGSKA (reference sequence). The CDR3 has 13 residues. Trimming left V 1 base short and J 2 bases short, with 8 bases between. The CDR3, as DNA: TGCAGTGCTAGAGCGGCAGCTAACACTGAAGCTTTCTTT. The encoded protein is CSARAAANTEAFF.

This clonotype was seen many times. V and J are TRBV18 and TRBJ1-4; D unclear. CDR3 length equals 11 residues. V lost 5 bases, J lost 5 bases, and 3 bases lay in between. CDR1 KGHSH and CDR2 LQKENI come from the germline V gene. The CDR3 loop is CASSRNEKLFF. The DNA for the CDR3 is TGTGCCAGCTCAAGAAATGAAAAACTGTTTTTT.

This clonotype was counted at least ten times. The chain joins TRBV7-2 to TRBJ2-7; D may be TRBD1 or TRBD2 (6 bases each). The CDR3 sequence is 14 residues long. V lost 5 bases, J lost 2 bases, and 13 bases lay in between. The germline gives CDR1 SGHTA, CDR2 FQGNSA. The CDR3 protein is CASSLNGGPYEQYF. The CDR3 DNA is TGTGCCAGCAGCCTAAACGGGGGCCCCTACGAGCAGTACTTC.

This clonotype was picked up many times. This chain uses TRBV18 with TRBJ2-7; perhaps TRBD2 as D (6 bases). The CDR3 length is 14 residues. Germline V gives CDR1 KGHSH, CDR2 LQKENI. V lost 0 bases and J 0 bases, leaving 6 bases between the germline ends. The CDR3 loop is CASSPPGGSYEQYF. Written as DNA, the CDR3 is TGTGCCAGCTCACCACCGGGGGGCTCCTACGAGCAGTACTTC. Filled out from reference TRBV18 and TRBJ2-7, the complete variable domain reads NAGVMQNPRHLVRRRGQEARLRCSPMKGHSHVYWYRQLPEEGLKFMVYLQKENIIDESGMPKERFSAEFPKEGPSILRIQQVVRGDSAAYFCASSPPGGSYEQYFGPGTRLTVT.

This clonotype was seen many times. The genes are TRBV20-1 and TRBJ2-3, with 9 bases identical to TRBD2. V lost 3 bases and J lost 2; bases outside the gene matches: 12. CDR1 is DFQATT, CDR2 SNEGSKA, per germline (reference sequence). This CDR3 has 17 amino acids. CDR3 nucleotides: TGCAGTGCTAGGCCCCCCCAGGCGGGGGGGCCCACAGATACGCAGTATTTT. Its translation: CSARPPQAGGPTDTQYF.

The table lists this clonotype with many counts. The V and J genes are TRBV7-8 and TRBJ2-7; no definite D call. The CDR3 totals 13 residues. The V end was cut by 3 bases, the J end by 4 bases, with 10 bases between. CDR1 SGHVS and CDR2 FQNEAQ come from the germline V gene. The CDR3 is CASSLDGVYEQYF. Here the CDR3 DNA reads TGTGCCAGCAGCTTGGACGGAGTTTACGAGCAGTACTTC.

Ten or more counts support this clonotype. The chain recombines TRBV3-1 with TRBJ2-7, with D maybe TRBD1 (6 bases). Germline CDR1 reads LGHDT; CDR2 reads YNNKEL (reference sequence). Deletions cut 4 bases from V and 6 bases from J, with 19 bases between. CDR3 length equals 15 residues. The CDR3 bases are TGTGCCAGCAGCCTTTCCGGGACACCCTTCCTCGAGCAGTACTTC. Protein: CASSLSGTPFLEQYF.

In this sample, this clonotype turned up many times. The V gene is TRBV4-3, the J gene TRBJ1-4; possible D gene TRBD1, 5 bases. CDR3 size: 15 residues. The germline gives CDR1 LGHNA, CDR2 YSLEER. V lost 0 bases and J 7 bases, leaving 12 bases between the germline ends. The CDR3 DNA is TGCGCCAGCAGCCAAGATCGGGGCCTGGGTGAAAAACTGTTTTTT. Translating it yields CASSQDRGLGEKLFF.

This clonotype was found many times. The gene calls are TRBV7-2 and TRBJ1-2; D possibly corresponds to TRBD1 (6 bases). With 7 bases removed from V and 5 bases from J, the gap between germline ends came to 17 bases. Germline CDR1 is SGHTA and CDR2 is FQGNSA. This CDR3 is built from 14 residues. The CDR3 DNA sequence: TGTGCCAGCACTAACGGCCAGGGGTGGTATGGCTACACCTTC. This gives the protein CASTNGQGWYGYTF.

This clonotype was observed many times. The V call is TRBV7-2, the J call TRBJ2-5, with a possible D match to TRBD1 (6 bases). The ends were cut back, 5 bases at V and 4 bases at J, with 17 bases in the middle. CDR1 and CDR2 from the germline V gene are SGHTA and FQGNSA. This CDR3 has 15 amino acids. For the CDR3, the DNA is TGTGCCAGCAGCCCCAGACAGGCCCCTGGAGAGACCCAGTACTTC. It translates to CASSPRQAPGETQYF.

This clonotype was seen many times. The rearrangement uses TRBV12-3 or TRBV12-4 and TRBJ1-1; possible D gene TRBD1, 6 bases. The V end lost 6 bases, the J end lost 6 bases, and 20 bases lay between the germline ends. CDR3 length: 15 amino acids. The CDR3 reads CASSPRGGVLAEAFF. In DNA, the CDR3 is TGTGCCAGCAGCCCTCGGGGGGGCGTTCTGGCTGAAGCTTTCTTT.

This clonotype was observed many times. The chain recombines TRBV5-1 with TRBJ1-6; D remains unclear. With 0 bases removed from V and 0 bases from J, the gap between germline ends came to 7 bases. CDR3 length: 16 amino acids. The germline CDR1 and CDR2 sequences are SGHRS and YFSETQ. This CDR3 is CASSLVRSSYNSPLHF. The CDR3, as DNA: TGCGCCAGCAGCTTGGTTCGCAGCTCCTATAATTCACCCCTCCACTTT.

This clonotype was picked up many times. This chain uses TRBV20-1 with TRBJ2-1; D might be TRBD2 (7 bases). Germline values: CDR1 DFQATT, CDR2 SNEGSKA (reference sequence). This CDR3 contains 13 residues. V was clipped by 4 bases and J by 4 bases, with 11 bases between them. CDR3 amino acids: CSATGGPYNEQFF. CDR3 nucleotide sequence: TGCAGTGCTACCGGGGGGCCTTACAATGAGCAGTTCTTC.